This is a list of T cell receptor beta chains from one sample in a study of breast tumors, draining lymph nodes, adjacent tissues. In TCRdb, the multiplex PCR reads were re-called with MiXCR into one record per CDR3 protein. The sample lists approximately 180,000 distinct CDR3 sequences, around 35% occurring once. Input material: axillary lymph node tissue. Receptors originate from a female donor with breast cancer. Some clones in this sample may be carry-over from other donors' samples. Both conserved end residues are part of each CDR3. A D gene is named only where the DNA matches it firmly. Size values are once, few and many counts, or a class for expanded clones, and some rows have none.

D	V	J	length	size	CDR3	DNA
-	TRBV20-1	TRBJ2-3	12	many	CSGAPGTDTQYF	TGCAGTGGGGCACCCGGCACAGATACGCAGTATTTT
-	TRBV6-5	TRBJ1-1	13	few	CASSRRRNTEAFF	TGTGCCAGCAGTCGGAGGCGGAACACTGAAGCTTTCTTT
TRBD1	TRBV7-8	TRBJ2-6	15	-	CASGGQAGGANVLAF	TGTGCCAGCGGCGGACAGGCAGGTGGGGCCAACGTCCTGGCTTTC
-	TRBV28	TRBJ2-3	14	many	CASSFVAGTDTQYF	TGTGCCAGCAGTTTCGTAGCTGGCACAGATACGCAGTATTTT
TRBD1	TRBV6-5	TRBJ2-1	15	many	CASSPGTGGRNEQFF	TGTGCCAGCAGTCCCGGGACAGGGGGCAGGAATGAGCAGTTCTTC
TRBD1	TRBV7-2	TRBJ1-4	14	many	CASSLGGQSEKLFF	TGTGCCAGCAGCTTAGGGGGACAGAGTGAAAAACTGTTTTTT
TRBD2	TRBV7-2	TRBJ2-7	16	many	CASSRPLAGGPYEQYF	TGTGCCAGCAGCCGCCCCCTAGCGGGGGGCCCCTACGAGCAGTACTTC
-	TRBV15	TRBJ2-5	16	-	CATSISRGRDQETQYF	TGTGCCACCAGCATATCAAGGGGCCGTGACCAAGAGACCCAGTACTTC
TRBD1	TRBV6-2/TRBV6-3	TRBJ1-2	15	many	CASVRTGTANYGYTF	TGTGCCAGCGTACGAACCGGGACAGCCAACTATGGCTACACCTTC
TRBD1	TRBV30	TRBJ1-1	12	few	CAWSSGGPEAFF	TGTGCCTGGAGTTCAGGGGGACCTGAAGCTTTCTTT
-	TRBV28	TRBJ1-6	15	many	CASSSTGRGNLALHF	TGTGCCAGCAGTTCTACAGGACGTGGGAATTTGGCCCTCCACTTT
-	TRBV6-1	TRBJ2-4	11	many	CASKAQSIQYF	TGTGCCAGCAAGGCCCAGAGCATTCAGTACTTC
TRBD2	TRBV27	TRBJ2-7	14	-	CASSFAGGPHEQYF	TGTGCCAGCAGTTTCGCGGGAGGGCCGCACGAGCAGTACTTC
-	TRBV12-3/TRBV12-4	TRBJ2-1	18	many	CASSLAPWRRGDHNEQFF	TGTGCCAGCAGTTTAGCTCCCTGGCGAAGGGGAGACCACAATGAGCAGTTCTTC
-	TRBV18	TRBJ2-7	12	many	CASSPDWNEQYF	TGTGCCAGCTCACCTGATTGGAACGAGCAGTACTTC
TRBD1	TRBV25-1	TRBJ2-7	13	-	CASRPTGVYEQYF	TGTGCCAGCAGGCCGACAGGGGTTTACGAGCAGTACTTC
-	TRBV29-1	TRBJ2-1	8	many	CSGGEQFF	TGCAGCGGGGGTGAGCAGTTCTTC
-	TRBV20-1	TRBJ2-1	14	many	CSASIGSSYNEQFF	TGCAGTGCTAGTATCGGGTCCTCCTACAATGAGCAGTTCTTC
TRBD2	TRBV5-1	TRBJ2-5	14	-	CASSLGGSQDTQYF	TGCGCCAGCAGCTTGGGCGGGAGCCAAGACACCCAGTACTTC